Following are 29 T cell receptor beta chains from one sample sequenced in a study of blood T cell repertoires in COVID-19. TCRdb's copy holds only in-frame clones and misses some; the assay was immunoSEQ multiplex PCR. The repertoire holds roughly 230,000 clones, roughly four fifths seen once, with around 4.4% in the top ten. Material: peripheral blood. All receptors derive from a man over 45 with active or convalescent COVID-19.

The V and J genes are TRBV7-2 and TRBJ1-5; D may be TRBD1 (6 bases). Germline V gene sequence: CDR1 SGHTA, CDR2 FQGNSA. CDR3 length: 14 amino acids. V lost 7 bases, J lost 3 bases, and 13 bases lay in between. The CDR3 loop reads CASTLGGANQPQHF. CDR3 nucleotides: TGTGCCAGCACCCTAGGGGGGGCCAATCAGCCCCAGCATTTT.

The CDR3 loop reads CASSPTGSYLHTEAFF. The DNA for the CDR3 is TGTGCCAGCAGTCCTACAGGTTCCTATTTACACACTGAAGCTTTCTTT. V and J are TRBV6-4 and TRBJ1-1; D might be TRBD1 (5 bases). CDR3 length: 16 residues. V lost 5 bases and J 3 bases, leaving 19 bases between the germline ends. Germline CDR1 MRHNA, CDR2 SNTAGT.

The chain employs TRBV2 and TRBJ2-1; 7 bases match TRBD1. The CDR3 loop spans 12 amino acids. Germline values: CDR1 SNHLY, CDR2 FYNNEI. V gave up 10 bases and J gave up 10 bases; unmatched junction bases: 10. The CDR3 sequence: CATERGRSEQFF. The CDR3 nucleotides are TGTGCCACCGAGAGGGGGCGATCCGAGCAGTTCTTC. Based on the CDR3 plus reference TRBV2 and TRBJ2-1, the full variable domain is EPEVTQTPSHQVTQMGQEVILRCVPISNHLYFYWYRQILGQKVEFLVSFYNNEISEKSEIFDDQFSVERPDGSNFTLKIRSTKLEDSAMYFCATERGRSEQFFGPGTRLTVL.

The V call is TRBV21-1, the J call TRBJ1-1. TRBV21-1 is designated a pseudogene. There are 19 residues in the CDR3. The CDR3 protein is CASSKDSRVGRERATEAFF. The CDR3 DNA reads TGTGCCAGCAGCAAAGACTCCAGGGTAGGCCGGGAGAGGGCCACTGAAGCTTTCTTT.

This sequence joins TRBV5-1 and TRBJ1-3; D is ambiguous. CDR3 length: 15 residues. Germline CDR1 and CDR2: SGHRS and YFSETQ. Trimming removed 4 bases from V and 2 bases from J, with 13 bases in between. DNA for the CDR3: TGCGCCAGCAGCCCCCGGGAGGGTCCTGGAAACACCATATATTTT. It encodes CASSPREGPGNTIYF.

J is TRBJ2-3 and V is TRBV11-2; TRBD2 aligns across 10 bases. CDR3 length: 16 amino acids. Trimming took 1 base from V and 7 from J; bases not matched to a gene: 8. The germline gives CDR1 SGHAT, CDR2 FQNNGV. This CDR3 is CASSLVRVAGGNTQYF. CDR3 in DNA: TGTGCCAGCAGCTTAGTTAGAGTAGCGGGGGGAAATACGCAGTATTTT.

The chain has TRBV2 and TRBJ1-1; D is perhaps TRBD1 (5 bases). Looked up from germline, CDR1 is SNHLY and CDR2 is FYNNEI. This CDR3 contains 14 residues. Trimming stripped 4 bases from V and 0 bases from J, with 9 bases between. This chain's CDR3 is CASSAGGLNTEAFF. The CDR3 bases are TGTGCCAGCAGTGCGGGGGGGTTGAACACTGAAGCTTTCTTT.

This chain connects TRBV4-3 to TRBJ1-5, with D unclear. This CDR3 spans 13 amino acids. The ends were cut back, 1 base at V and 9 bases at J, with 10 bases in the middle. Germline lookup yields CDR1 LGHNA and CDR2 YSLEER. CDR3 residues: CASSQGRQTPQHF. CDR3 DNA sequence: TGCGCCAGCAGCCAAGGGCGGCAAACGCCCCAGCATTTT.

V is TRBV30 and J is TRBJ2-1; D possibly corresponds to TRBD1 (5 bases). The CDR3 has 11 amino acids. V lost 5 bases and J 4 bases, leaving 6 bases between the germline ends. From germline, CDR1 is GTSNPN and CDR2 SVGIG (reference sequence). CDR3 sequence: CAWQGYNEQFF. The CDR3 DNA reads TGTGCCTGGCAGGGTTACAATGAGCAGTTCTTC.

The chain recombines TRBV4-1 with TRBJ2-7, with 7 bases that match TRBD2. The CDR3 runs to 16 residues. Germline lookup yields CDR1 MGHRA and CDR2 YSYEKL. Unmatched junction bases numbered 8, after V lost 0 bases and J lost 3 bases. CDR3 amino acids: CASSQDQASGYYEQYF. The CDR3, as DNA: TGCGCCAGCAGCCAAGATCAGGCTAGCGGTTACTACGAGCAGTACTTC.

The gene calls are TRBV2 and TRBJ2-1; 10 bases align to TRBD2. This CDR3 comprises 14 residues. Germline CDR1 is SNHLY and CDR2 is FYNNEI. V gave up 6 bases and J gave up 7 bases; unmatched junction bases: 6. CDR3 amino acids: CASRGLAGANEQFF. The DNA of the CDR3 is TGTGCCAGCAGAGGTCTAGCGGGGGCAAATGAGCAGTTCTTC.

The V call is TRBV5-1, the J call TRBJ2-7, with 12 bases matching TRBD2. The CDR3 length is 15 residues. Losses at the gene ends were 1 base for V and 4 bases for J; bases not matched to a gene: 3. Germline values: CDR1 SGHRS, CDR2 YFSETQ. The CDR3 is CASSLTGLAGYEQYF. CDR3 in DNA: TGCGCCAGCAGCTTGACCGGACTAGCGGGGTACGAGCAGTACTTC.

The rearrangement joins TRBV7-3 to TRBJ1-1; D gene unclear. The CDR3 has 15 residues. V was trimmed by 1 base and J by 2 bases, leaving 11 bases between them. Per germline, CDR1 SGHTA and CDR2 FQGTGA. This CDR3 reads CASSLNRVGNTEAFF. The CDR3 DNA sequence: TGTGCCAGCAGCTTAAATAGAGTGGGCAACACTGAAGCTTTCTTT.

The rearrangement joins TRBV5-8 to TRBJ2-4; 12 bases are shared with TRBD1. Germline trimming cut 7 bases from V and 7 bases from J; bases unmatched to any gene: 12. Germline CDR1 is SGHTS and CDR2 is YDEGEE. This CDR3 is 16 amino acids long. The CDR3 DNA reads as TGTGCCAGCGAATGGGGACAGGGGGCGCGGGGGAACATTCAGTACTTC. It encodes CASEWGQGARGNIQYF.

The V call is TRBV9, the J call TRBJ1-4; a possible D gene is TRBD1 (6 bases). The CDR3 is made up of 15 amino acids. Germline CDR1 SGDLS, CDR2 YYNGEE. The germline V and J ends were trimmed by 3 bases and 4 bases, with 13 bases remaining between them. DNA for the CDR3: TGTGCCAGCAGCGGAGGGGGGGAAGTTAATGAAAAACTGTTTTTT. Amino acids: CASSGGGEVNEKLFF.

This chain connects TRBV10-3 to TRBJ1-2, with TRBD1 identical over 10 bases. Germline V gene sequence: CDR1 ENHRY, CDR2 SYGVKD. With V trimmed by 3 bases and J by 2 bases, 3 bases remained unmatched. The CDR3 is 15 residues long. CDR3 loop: CAISDPGQGNYGYTF. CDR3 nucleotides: TGTGCCATCAGTGATCCGGGACAGGGGAACTATGGCTACACCTTC.

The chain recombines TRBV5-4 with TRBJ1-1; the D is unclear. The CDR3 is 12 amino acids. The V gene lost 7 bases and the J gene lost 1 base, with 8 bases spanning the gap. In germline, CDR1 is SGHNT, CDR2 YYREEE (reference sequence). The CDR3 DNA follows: TGTGCCAGCGCGAGGGAGAACACTGAAGCTTTCTTT. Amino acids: CASARENTEAFF.

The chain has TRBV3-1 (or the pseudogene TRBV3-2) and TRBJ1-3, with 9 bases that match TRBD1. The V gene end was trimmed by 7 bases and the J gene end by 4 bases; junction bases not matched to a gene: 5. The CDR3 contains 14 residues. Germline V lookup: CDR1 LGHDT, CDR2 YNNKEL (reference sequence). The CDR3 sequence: CASTTGGLGNTIYF. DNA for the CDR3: TGTGCCAGCACCACAGGGGGCTTAGGAAACACCATATATTTT.

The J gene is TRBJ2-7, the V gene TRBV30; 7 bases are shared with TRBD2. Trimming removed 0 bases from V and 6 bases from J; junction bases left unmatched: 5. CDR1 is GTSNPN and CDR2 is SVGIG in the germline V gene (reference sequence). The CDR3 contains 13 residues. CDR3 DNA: TGTGCCTGGAGTGTACTTGGGGGGGGCGAGCAGTACTTC. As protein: CAWSVLGGGEQYF.

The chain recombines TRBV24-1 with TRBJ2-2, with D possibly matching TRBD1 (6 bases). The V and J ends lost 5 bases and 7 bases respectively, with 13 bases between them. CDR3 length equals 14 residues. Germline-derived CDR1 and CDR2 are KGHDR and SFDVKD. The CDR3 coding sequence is TGTGCCACCAGTGCGCTGGGGGCAATCGGGGAGCTGTTTTTT. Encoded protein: CATSALGAIGELFF.

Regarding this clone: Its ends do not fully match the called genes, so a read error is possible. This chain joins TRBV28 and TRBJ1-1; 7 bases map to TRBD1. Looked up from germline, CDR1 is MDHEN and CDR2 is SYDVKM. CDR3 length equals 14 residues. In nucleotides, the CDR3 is TGTGCCAGCAGGTTATTCGACAGGGACACTGAAGCTTTCTTT. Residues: CASRLFDRDTEAFF.

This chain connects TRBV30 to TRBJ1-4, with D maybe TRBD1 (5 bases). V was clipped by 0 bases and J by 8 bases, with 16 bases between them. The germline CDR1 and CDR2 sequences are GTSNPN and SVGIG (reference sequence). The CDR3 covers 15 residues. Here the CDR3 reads CAWSVRGGLSEKLFF. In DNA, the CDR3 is TGTGCCTGGAGTGTTCGGGGGGGTCTTAGCGAAAAACTGTTTTTT. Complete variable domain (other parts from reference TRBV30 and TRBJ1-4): SQTIHQWPATLVQPVGSPLSLECTVEGTSNPNLYWYRQAAGRGLQLLFYSVGIGQISSEVPQNLSASRPQDRQFILSSKKLLLSDSGFYLCAWSVRGGLSEKLFFGSGTQLSVL.

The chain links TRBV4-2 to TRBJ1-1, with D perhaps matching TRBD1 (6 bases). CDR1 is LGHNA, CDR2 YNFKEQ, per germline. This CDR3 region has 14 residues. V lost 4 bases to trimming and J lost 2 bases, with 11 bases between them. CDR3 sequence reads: CASSPRTANTEAFF. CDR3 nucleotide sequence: TGTGCCAGCAGCCCCAGGACAGCAAACACTGAAGCTTTCTTT.

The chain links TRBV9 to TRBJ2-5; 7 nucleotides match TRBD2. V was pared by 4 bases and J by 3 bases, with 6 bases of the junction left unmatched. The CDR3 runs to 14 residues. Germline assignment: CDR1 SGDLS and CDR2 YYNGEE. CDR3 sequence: CASSPRGVEETQYF. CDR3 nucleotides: TGTGCCAGCAGCCCACGGGGGGTGGAAGAGACCCAGTACTTC.

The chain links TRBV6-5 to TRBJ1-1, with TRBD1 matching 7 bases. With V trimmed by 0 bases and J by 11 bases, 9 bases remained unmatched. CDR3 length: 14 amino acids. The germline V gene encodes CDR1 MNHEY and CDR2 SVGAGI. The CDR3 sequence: CASSYSEGAVLAFF. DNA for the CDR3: TGTGCCAGCAGTTACTCGGAGGGGGCGGTGTTGGCTTTCTTT.

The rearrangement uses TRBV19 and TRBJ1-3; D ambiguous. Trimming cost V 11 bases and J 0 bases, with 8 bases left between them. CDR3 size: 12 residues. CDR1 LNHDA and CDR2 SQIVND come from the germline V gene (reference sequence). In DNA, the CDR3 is TGTGCCGTGGAGGGCTCTGGAAACACCATATATTTT. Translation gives CAVEGSGNTIYF.

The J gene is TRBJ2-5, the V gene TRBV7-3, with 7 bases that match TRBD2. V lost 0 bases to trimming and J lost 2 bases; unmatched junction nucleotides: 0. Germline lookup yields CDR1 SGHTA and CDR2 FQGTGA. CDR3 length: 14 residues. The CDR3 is CASSLTGGQETQYF. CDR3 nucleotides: TGTGCCAGCAGCTTAACCGGGGGGCAAGAGACCCAGTACTTC. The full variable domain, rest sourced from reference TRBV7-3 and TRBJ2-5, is GAGVSQTPSNKVTEKGKYVELRCDPISGHTALYWYRQSLGQGPEFLIYFQGTGAADDSGLPNDRFFAVRPEGSVSTLKIQRTERGDSAVYLCASSLTGGQETQYFGPGTRLLVL.

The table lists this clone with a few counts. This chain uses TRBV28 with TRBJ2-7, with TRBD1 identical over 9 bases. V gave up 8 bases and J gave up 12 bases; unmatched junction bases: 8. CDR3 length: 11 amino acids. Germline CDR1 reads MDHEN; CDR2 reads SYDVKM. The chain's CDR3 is CASLGTGNGYF. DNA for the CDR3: TGTGCCAGCCTCGGGACAGGGAATGGGTACTTC.

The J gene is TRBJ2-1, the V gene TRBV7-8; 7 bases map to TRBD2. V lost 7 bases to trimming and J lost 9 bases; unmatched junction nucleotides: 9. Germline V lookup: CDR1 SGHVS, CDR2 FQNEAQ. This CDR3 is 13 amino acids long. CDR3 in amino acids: CASTLFGRGEQFF. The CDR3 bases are TGTGCCAGCACCCTCTTTGGGAGGGGTGAGCAGTTCTTC.